This TCR beta chain was sequenced during a study of blood T cell repertoires in COVID-19. Generated by immunoSEQ multiplex PCR, the TCRdb table keeps only in-frame clones and is missing some. This table has about 58,000 clones, about 89% appearing once. CDR3 length: 17 amino acids. Germline V gives CDR1 MNHNY, CDR2 SVGAGI (reference sequence). Losses at the gene ends were 5 bases for V and 5 bases for J; bases not matched to a gene: 18. The clonotype originates from a woman in her sixties or seventies with active COVID-19. Input material: peripheral blood. The chain links TRBV6-6 to TRBJ2-7; the match to TRBD2 covers 7 bases. This CDR3 is CASSQTSPGFSGHEQYF. The CDR3 DNA sequence: TGTGCCAGCAGTCAAACTTCCCCGGGGTTTAGCGGGCACGAGCAGTACTTC.